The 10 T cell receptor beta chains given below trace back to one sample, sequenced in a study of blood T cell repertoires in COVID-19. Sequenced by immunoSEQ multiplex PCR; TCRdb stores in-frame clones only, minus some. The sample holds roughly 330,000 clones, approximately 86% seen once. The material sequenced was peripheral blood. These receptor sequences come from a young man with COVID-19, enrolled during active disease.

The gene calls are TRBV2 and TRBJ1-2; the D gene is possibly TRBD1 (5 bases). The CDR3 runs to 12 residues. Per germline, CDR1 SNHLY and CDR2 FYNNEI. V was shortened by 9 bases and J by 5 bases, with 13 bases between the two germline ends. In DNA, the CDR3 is TGTGCCAGTCATAAGGAGGGGTATGGCTACACCTTC. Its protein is CASHKEGYGYTF.

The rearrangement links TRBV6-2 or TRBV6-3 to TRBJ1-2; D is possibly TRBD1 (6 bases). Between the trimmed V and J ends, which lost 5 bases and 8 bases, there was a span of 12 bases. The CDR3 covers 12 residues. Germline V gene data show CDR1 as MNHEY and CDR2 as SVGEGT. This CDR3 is CASSPYRVGYTF. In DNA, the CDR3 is TGTGCCAGCAGTCCCTACAGGGTAGGCTACACCTTC.

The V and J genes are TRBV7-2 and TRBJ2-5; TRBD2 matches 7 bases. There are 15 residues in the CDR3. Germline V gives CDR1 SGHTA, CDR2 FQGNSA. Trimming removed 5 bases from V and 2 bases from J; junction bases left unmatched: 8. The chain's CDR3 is CASSVGRGLQETQYF. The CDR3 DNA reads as TGTGCCAGCAGCGTAGGGAGGGGCCTACAAGAGACCCAGTACTTC.

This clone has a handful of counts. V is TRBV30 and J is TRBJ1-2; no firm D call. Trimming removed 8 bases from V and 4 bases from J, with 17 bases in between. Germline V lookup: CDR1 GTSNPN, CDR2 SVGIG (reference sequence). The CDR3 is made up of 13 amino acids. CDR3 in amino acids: CARLGKTRYGYTF. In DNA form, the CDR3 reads TGTGCCCGGCTCGGGAAGACCCGCTATGGCTACACCTTC. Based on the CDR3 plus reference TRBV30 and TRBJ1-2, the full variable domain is SQTIHQWPATLVQPVGSPLSLECTVEGTSNPNLYWYRQAAGRGLQLLFYSVGIGQISSEVPQNLSASRPQDRQFILSSKKLLLSDSGFYLCARLGKTRYGYTFGSGTRLTVV.

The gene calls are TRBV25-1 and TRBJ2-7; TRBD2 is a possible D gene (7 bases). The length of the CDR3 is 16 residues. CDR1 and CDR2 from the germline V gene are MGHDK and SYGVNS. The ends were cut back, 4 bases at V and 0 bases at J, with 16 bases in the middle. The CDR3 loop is CASSGPVRGPSYEQYF. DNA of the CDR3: TGTGCCAGCAGTGGTCCCGTGCGGGGGCCCTCCTACGAGCAGTACTTC.

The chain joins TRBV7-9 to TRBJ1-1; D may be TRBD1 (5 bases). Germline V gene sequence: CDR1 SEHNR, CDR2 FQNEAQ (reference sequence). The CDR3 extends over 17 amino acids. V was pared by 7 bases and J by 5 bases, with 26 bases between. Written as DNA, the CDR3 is TGTGCCAGCAACCCCCACTCAGGGAACCGGTTAGCAACTGAAGCTTTCTTT. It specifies CASNPHSGNRLATEAFF.

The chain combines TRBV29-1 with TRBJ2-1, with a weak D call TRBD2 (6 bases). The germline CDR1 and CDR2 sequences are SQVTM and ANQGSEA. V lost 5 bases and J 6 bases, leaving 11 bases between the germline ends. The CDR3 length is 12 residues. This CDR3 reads CSVTVAANEQFF. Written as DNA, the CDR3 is TGCAGCGTTACTGTAGCGGCCAATGAGCAGTTCTTC.

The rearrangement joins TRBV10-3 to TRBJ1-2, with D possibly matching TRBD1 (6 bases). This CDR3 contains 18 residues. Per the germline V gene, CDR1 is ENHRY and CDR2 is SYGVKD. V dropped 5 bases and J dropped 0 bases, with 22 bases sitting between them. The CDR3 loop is CAISNLPGAGQANYGYTF. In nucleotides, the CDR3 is TGTGCCATCAGTAACCTCCCAGGGGCAGGGCAAGCTAACTATGGCTACACCTTC.

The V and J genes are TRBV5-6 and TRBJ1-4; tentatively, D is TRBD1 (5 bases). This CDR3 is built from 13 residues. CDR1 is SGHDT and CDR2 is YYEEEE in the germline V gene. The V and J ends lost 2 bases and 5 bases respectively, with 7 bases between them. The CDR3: CASSFKGNEKLFF. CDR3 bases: TGTGCCAGCAGCTTTAAGGGGAATGAAAAACTGTTTTTT.

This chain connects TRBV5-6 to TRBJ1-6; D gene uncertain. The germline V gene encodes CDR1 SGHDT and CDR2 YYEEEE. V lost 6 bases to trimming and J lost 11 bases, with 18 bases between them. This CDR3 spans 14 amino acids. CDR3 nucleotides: TGTGCCAGCACACATCGGGCCCCGGGGACACCCCTCCACTTT. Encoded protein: CASTHRAPGTPLHF.